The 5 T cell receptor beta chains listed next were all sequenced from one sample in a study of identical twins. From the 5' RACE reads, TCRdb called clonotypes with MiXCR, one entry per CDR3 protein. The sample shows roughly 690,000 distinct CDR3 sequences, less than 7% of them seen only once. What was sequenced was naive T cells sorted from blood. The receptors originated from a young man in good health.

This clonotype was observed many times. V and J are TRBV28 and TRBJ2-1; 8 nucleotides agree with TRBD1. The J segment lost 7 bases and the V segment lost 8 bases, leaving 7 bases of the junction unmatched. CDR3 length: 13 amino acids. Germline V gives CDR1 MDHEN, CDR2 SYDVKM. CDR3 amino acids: CASAKGQENEQFF. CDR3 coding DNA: TGTGCCAGCGCAAAGGGACAGGAGAATGAGCAGTTCTTC.

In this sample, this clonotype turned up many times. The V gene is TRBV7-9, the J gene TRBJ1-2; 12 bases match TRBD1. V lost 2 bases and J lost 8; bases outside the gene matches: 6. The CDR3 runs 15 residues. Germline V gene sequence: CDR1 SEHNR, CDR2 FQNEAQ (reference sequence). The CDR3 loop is CASSLTGQGAFGYTF. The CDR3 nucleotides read TGTGCCAGCAGCTTAACGGGACAGGGGGCATTCGGCTACACCTTC. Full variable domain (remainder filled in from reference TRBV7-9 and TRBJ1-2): DTGVSQNPRHKITKRGQNVTFRCDPISEHNRLYWYRQTLGQGPEFLTYFQNEAQLEKSRLLSDRFSAERPKGSFSTLEIQRTEQGDSAMYLCASSLTGQGAFGYTFGSGTRLTVV.

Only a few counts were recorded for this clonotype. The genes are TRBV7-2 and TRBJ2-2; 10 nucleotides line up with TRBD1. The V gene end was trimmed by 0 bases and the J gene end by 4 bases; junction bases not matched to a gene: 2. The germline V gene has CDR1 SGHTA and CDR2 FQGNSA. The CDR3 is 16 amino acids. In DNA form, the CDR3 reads TGTGCCAGCAGCTTAGCGGGGACAGGGGCCACCGGGGAGCTGTTTTTT. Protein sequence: CASSLAGTGATGELFF.

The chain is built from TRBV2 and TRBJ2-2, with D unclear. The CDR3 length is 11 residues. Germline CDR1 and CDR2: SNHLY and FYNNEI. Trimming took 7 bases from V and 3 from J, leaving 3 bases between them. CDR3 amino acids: CASKDTGELFF. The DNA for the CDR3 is TGTGCCAGCAAGGACACCGGGGAGCTGTTTTTT.

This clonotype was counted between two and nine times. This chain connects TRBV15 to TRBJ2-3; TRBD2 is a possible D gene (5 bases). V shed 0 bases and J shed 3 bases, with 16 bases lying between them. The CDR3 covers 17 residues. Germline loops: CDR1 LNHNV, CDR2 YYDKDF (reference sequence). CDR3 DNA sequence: TGTGCCACCAGCAGAGATCCCGGGGTCCCCTCGACAGATACGCAGTATTTT. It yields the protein CATSRDPGVPSTDTQYF.